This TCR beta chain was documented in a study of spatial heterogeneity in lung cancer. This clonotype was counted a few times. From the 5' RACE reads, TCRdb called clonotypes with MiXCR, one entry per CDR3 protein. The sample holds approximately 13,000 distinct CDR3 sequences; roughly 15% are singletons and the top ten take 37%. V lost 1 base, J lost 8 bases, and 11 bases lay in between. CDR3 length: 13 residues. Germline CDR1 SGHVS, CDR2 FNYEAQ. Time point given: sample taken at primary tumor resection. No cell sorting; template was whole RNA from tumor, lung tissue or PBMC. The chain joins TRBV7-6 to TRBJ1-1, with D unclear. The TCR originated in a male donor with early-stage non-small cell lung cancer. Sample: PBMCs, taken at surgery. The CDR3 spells CASSLGSWEEAFF. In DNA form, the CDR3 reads TGTGCCAGCAGCTTAGGGTCCTGGGAGGAAGCTTTCTTT.